The 17 T cell receptor beta chains below come from one sample, sequenced in a study of cytomegalovirus exposure and HLA in healthy donors. Vbeta (60) and Jbeta (13) primers were used in the PCR. Libraries were prepared by immunoSEQ multiplex PCR; TCRdb keeps only in-frame clonotypes and omits some of them. The sample includes some 87,000 clones, about four fifths of them seen just once. Input material: PBMCs. The receptors were sampled from a young man in good health and CMV-seropositive.

The chain recombines TRBV5-1 with TRBJ1-1, with a weak D call TRBD1 (6 bases). The CDR3 extends over 13 amino acids. Trimming cost V 6 bases and J 1 base, with 10 bases left between them. CDR1 is SGHRS, CDR2 YFSETQ, per germline. CDR3 amino acids: CASTRGANTEAFF. The CDR3, as DNA: TGCGCCAGCACCCGGGGGGCGAACACTGAAGCTTTCTTT.

The chain combines TRBV6-5 with TRBJ1-1; D is possibly TRBD1 (5 bases). CDR1 and CDR2 from the germline V gene are MNHEY and SVGAGI. The length of the CDR3 is 14 residues. V lost 8 bases and J 0 bases, leaving 13 bases between the germline ends. Here the CDR3 reads CASRGLGMNTEAFF. As DNA, the CDR3 is TGTGCCAGCCGGGGGTTGGGGATGAACACTGAAGCTTTCTTT.

This chain uses TRBV13 with TRBJ2-1; TRBD2 agrees at 8 bases. Germline CDR1 reads PRHDT; CDR2 reads FYEKMQ (reference sequence). This CDR3 is built from 15 residues. V shed 6 bases and J 8 bases; nucleotides not matched to a gene: 12. DNA for the CDR3: TGTGCCAGCAGTACTACCAGCGGGAGATCCTATGAGCAGTTCTTC. It encodes CASSTTSGRSYEQFF.

The V call is TRBV2, the J call TRBJ1-3; 7 bases fit TRBD1. Germline assignment: CDR1 SNHLY and CDR2 FYNNEI. The V gene end was trimmed by 7 bases and the J gene end by 0 bases; junction bases not matched to a gene: 6. The CDR3 is made up of 15 amino acids. This CDR3 reads CASTLDRSSGNTIYF. The CDR3 DNA follows: TGTGCCAGCACCCTGGACAGGAGCTCTGGAAACACCATATATTTT.

V and J are TRBV10-2 and TRBJ2-1, with a possible D match to TRBD2 (5 bases). V was trimmed by 6 bases and J by 0 bases, leaving 9 bases between them. CDR3 length: 14 amino acids. Looked up from germline, CDR1 is WSHSY and CDR2 is SAAADI. CDR3 sequence reads: CASSLSGSYNEQFF. The CDR3 nucleotides are TGCGCCAGCAGCCTAAGCGGCTCCTACAATGAGCAGTTCTTC.

This sequence joins TRBV5-1 and TRBJ2-7; a weak D match, TRBD1 (5 bases). The CDR3 runs to 14 residues. Germline assignment: CDR1 SGHRS and CDR2 YFSETQ. V was trimmed by 4 bases and J by 3 bases, leaving 14 bases between them. CDR3 sequence reads: CASSEQAGHYEQYF. The CDR3 DNA sequence: TGCGCCAGCAGCGAGCAGGCAGGGCACTACGAGCAGTACTTC.

The CDR3 DNA sequence: TGTGCCAGCAGCTTCCAGGCCAGAAATTCACCCCTCCACTTT. This codes for CASSFQARNSPLHF. V gene TRBV13 combines with J gene TRBJ1-6, with no clear D. The V and J ends lost 3 bases and 7 bases respectively, with 10 bases between them. The V gene's germline CDR1 is PRHDT and CDR2 FYEKMQ (reference sequence). This CDR3 has 14 residues.

This rearrangement joins TRBV28 to TRBJ2-1; D gene ambiguous. The germline gives CDR1 MDHEN, CDR2 SYDVKM. This CDR3 has 14 amino acids. Trimming shortened V by 7 bases and J by 8 bases, and 18 bases separated the two germline ends. The CDR3 here is CASIRAPTVDEQFF. CDR3 DNA: TGTGCCAGCATCCGAGCCCCCACGGTGGATGAGCAGTTCTTC.

The chain is built from TRBV2 and TRBJ1-4, with 7 bases matching TRBD1. Germline V gene sequence: CDR1 SNHLY, CDR2 FYNNEI. This CDR3 is built from 14 residues. V lost 5 bases and J lost 8; bases outside the gene matches: 8. The CDR3 DNA reads TGTGCCAGCAGTCCCGCGACAGGGATCGAAAAACTGTTTTTT. It specifies CASSPATGIEKLFF. Combining the CDR3 with reference TRBV2 and TRBJ1-4 gives the whole variable domain EPEVTQTPSHQVTQMGQEVILRCVPISNHLYFYWYRQILGQKVEFLVSFYNNEISEKSEIFDDQFSVERPDGSNFTLKIRSTKLEDSAMYFCASSPATGIEKLFFGSGTQLSVL.

The chain links TRBV9 to TRBJ2-1; perhaps TRBD2 as D (6 bases). With 4 bases removed from V and 9 bases from J, the gap between germline ends came to 11 bases. Germline CDR1 reads SGDLS; CDR2 reads YYNGEE. This CDR3 has 12 residues. The CDR3 region has the DNA TGTGCCAGCAGCATTGGGGGGTTTGAGCAGTTCTTC. Its protein product is CASSIGGFEQFF.

DNA of the CDR3: TGCGCCAGCAGCCAAGTGGGGGCCCAGGGGTACGAGCAGTACTTC. Translation gives CASSQVGAQGYEQYF. V is TRBV4-1 and J is TRBJ2-7, with D perhaps matching TRBD1 (6 bases). The germline gives CDR1 MGHRA, CDR2 YSYEKL. The V end was cut by 1 base, the J end by 4 bases, with 14 bases between. This CDR3 comprises 15 residues.

V gene TRBV2 combines with J gene TRBJ2-7; D not resolved. CDR3 size: 12 residues. Germline values: CDR1 SNHLY, CDR2 FYNNEI. Deletions cut 5 bases from V and 0 bases from J, with 5 bases between. The CDR3 region is CASSQSSYEQYF. CDR3 coding DNA: TGTGCCAGCAGTCAGTCCTCCTACGAGCAGTACTTC.

The rearrangement uses TRBV5-1 and TRBJ2-5; TRBD1 aligns across 8 bases. Losses at the gene ends were 4 bases for V and 6 bases for J; bases not matched to a gene: 20. The CDR3 has 18 amino acids. Germline V gene lookup returns CDR1 SGHRS and CDR2 YFSETQ. The CDR3 region is CASSEGQENYMLAKTQYF. The CDR3 nucleotides read TGCGCCAGCAGCGAGGGACAGGAAAACTATATGCTCGCGAAGACCCAGTACTTC.

The chain couples TRBV9 to TRBJ1-1; D call uncertain. V lost 0 bases to trimming and J lost 1 base, with 4 bases between them. Germline CDR1 and CDR2: SGDLS and YYNGEE. The CDR3 is 13 amino acids. CDR3 coding DNA: TGTGCCAGCAGCGTAGGGAGGAACACTGAAGCTTTCTTT. Translated, it gives CASSVGRNTEAFF.

The chain couples TRBV7-9 to TRBJ2-5, with TRBD1 as a possible D gene (5 bases). V was shortened by 4 bases and J by 2 bases, with 11 bases between the two germline ends. CDR3 size: 14 residues. Germline values: CDR1 SEHNR, CDR2 FQNEAQ (reference sequence). The CDR3 DNA follows: TGTGCCAGCAGCTCAGACAGTTCGCAAGAGACCCAGTACTTC. Translating gives CASSSDSSQETQYF.

This chain links TRBV11-2 with TRBJ1-1, with 8 nucleotides matching TRBD1. The CDR3 has 17 amino acids. The J segment lost 1 base and the V segment lost 6 bases, leaving 13 bases of the junction unmatched. Per the germline V gene, CDR1 is SGHAT and CDR2 is FQNNGV. CDR3 sequence (DNA): TGTGCCAGCAGGACAATCAGGGGAGGACAGGGGAACACTGAAGCTTTCTTT. Protein sequence: CASRTIRGGQGNTEAFF.

This clone was counted only a few times. The rearrangement links TRBV28 to TRBJ1-1; D is unclear. V shed 7 bases and J shed 8 bases, with 14 bases lying between them. Looked up from germline, CDR1 is MDHEN and CDR2 is SYDVKM. This CDR3 has 12 residues. Here the CDR3 DNA reads TGTGCCAGCAAGGAGGCAAACAACGAAGCTTTCTTT. Encoded protein: CASKEANNEAFF.